This T cell receptor (beta chain) was obtained from a study of T cell changes during pregnancy in multiple sclerosis. Some clones are missing from TCRdb's copy, which holds only in-frame ones; the method was immunoSEQ multiplex PCR. The data contain tens of thousands of clones, more than 85% of them singletons. Germline V gene data show CDR1 as LNHDA and CDR2 as SQIVND (reference sequence). The V and J ends lost 8 bases and 7 bases, in that order; junction bases with no gene match: 8. The CDR3 covers 14 residues. The TCR originated in a female donor in good health, enrolled as a control in a pregnancy study. The chain recombines TRBV19 with TRBJ1-6; TRBD1 matches at 7 bases. Sequenced here: peripheral blood, sampled after pregnancy. CDR3 in amino acids: CASDTGTENSPLHF. CDR3 sequence (DNA): TGTGCCAGTGACACCGGGACAGAAAATTCACCCCTCCACTTT.